This T cell receptor beta chain emerged from a study of OX40 agonist ivuxolimab in advanced cancers. General study points: Researchers report that CD8+ T cells had, on average, more expanded clones than CD4+. Both blood CD4+ and CD8+ T cells showed clonal growth by week 6 at 0.1 to 3.0 mg/kg.

A single count supports this clone. Its antigen is undetermined. CDR3 length: 14 amino acids. Trimming shortened V by 0 bases and J by 10 bases, and 15 bases separated the two germline ends. The germline CDR1 and CDR2 sequences are MGHRA and YSYEKL. Using immunoSEQ multiplex PCR, the repertoire was profiled, and TCRdb retains in-frame clones only, with some absent. Of 50,000 to 65,000 clones listed, roughly 90% are singletons. This receptor was taken from an adult with an advanced solid tumor such as melanoma, head and neck, liver or kidney cancer. Sample: CD4+ or CD8+ T cells sorted from blood, taken in a trial of the OX40 agonist ivuxolimab. The rearrangement uses TRBV4-1 and TRBJ2-5; D may be TRBD2 (5 bases). CDR3 region: CASSQDQRVGGQYF. CDR3 DNA: TGCGCCAGCAGCCAAGATCAGAGGGTGGGCGGCCAGTACTTC.